Listed below are T cell receptor beta chains from one sample, sequenced in a study of cytomegalovirus exposure and HLA in healthy donors. Only in-frame clones appear in the TCRdb table, and some are missing; sequencing was by immunoSEQ multiplex PCR. This sample has about 90,000 clones, with approximately 70% found just once. The sequenced material came from PBMCs. These receptors were taken from a man under 40 in good health and CMV-seronegative. Both conserved end residues are part of each CDR3. Fields, in order: clone size, V gene, D gene, J gene, CDR3 DNA, CDR3 protein. D genes are given only for firm matches. The listing skips clone size in some rows; elsewhere it reads once, few, many or a size class.

>few|TRBV7-9|.|TRBJ2-3
TGTGCCAGCAGCTTAAATCCCACAATAGATACGCAGTATTTT
CASSLNPTIDTQYF
>few|TRBV5-1|.|TRBJ2-7
TGCGCCAGCAGCCCACAGAATTCCTACGAGCAGTACTTC
CASSPQNSYEQYF
>few|TRBV4-1|TRBD1|TRBJ1-1
TGCGCCAGCAGCCTAACAGGGGGAACTGAAGCTTTCTTT
CASSLTGGTEAFF
>few|TRBV7-7|.|TRBJ1-1
TGTGCCAGCAGCTTTCAATTGAACACTGAAGCTTTCTTT
CASSFQLNTEAFF
>.|TRBV10-1|TRBD1|TRBJ1-3
TGCGCCAGCAGACGAGGGACAGCTATCCCTGGAAACACCATATATTTT
CASRRGTAIPGNTIYF
>.|TRBV4-2|TRBD2|TRBJ2-5
TGTGCCAGCAGCCAAGTATCAGCGGGGCAAGAGACCCAGTACTTC
CASSQVSAGQETQYF
>few|TRBV6-1|.|TRBJ1-1
TGTGCCAGCAATACAGGGATGAACACTGAAGCTTTCTTT
CASNTGMNTEAFF
>once|TRBV9|.|TRBJ2-7
TGTGCCAGCAGCGACGGACACGAAAACGAGCAGTACTTC
CASSDGHENEQYF
>once|TRBV6-1|.|TRBJ2-6
TGTGCCAGCAGTGAAGCGGACCTAGCTCTTTCTGGGGCCAACGTCCTGACTTTC
CASSEADLALSGANVLTF
>.|TRBV29-1|.|TRBJ2-1
TGCAGCGTTGTCCAGTACAATGAGCAGTTCTTC
CSVVQYNEQFF
>once|TRBV29-1|.|TRBJ2-7
TGCAGCGTTGGAAAAGACTTCATCTACGAGCAGTACTTC
CSVGKDFIYEQYF
>.|TRBV5-6|.|TRBJ2-7
TGTGCCAGCAGCTTGGCCTCTGCGGGAGAGCAGTACTTC
CASSLASAGEQYF
>.|TRBV25-1|TRBD2|TRBJ2-3
TGTGCCAGCAGTCGCCGAGGGACTAGCGGGAGCACAGATACGCAGTATTTT
CASSRRGTSGSTDTQYF
>few|TRBV5-5|.|TRBJ2-7
TGTGCCAGCAGCCCTCCGGGGAACACCTACGAGCAGTACTTC
CASSPPGNTYEQYF
>.|TRBV15|.|TRBJ2-1
TGTGCCACCTCTCGAGGAGGACTATACAATGAGCAGTTCTTC
CATSRGGLYNEQFF
>few|TRBV4-2|TRBD1|TRBJ1-1
TGTGCCAGCAGCCCGACAGGGGGCATGAACACTGAAGCTTTCTTT
CASSPTGGMNTEAFF
>.|TRBV4-1|.|TRBJ1-2
TGCGCCAGCAGCCAGGAACGGACAGCTAACTATGGCTACACCTTC
CASSQERTANYGYTF
>.|TRBV5-1|.|TRBJ1-1
TGCGCCAGCAGCCCCGTACCTACAGGATCGGACACTGAAGCTTTCTTT
CASSPVPTGSDTEAFF
>.|TRBV9|TRBD1|TRBJ1-1
TGTGCCAGCAGCGTCACCGGGACAGGGGGCGAGGAAGCTTTCTTT
CASSVTGTGGEEAFF
>.|TRBV2|.|TRBJ1-5
TGTGCCAGCAGGAGGTTTGGTCAGCCCCAGCATTTT
CASRRFGQPQHF
>.|TRBV19|TRBD1|TRBJ1-4
TGTGCCAGTAGTATGGAACAGGGGGCGGATGAAAAACTGTTTTTT
CASSMEQGADEKLFF
>.|TRBV19|TRBD1|TRBJ1-3
TGTGCCAGTAGTATAGCAGGGGGCTTTGGAAACACCATATATTTT
CASSIAGGFGNTIYF
>.|TRBV28|TRBD1|TRBJ2-6
TGTGCCAGCAGGCCTACAGGGGCCTCTGGGGCCAACGTCCTGACTTTC
CASRPTGASGANVLTF
>.|TRBV4-3|TRBD1|TRBJ1-5
TGCGCCAGCAGCCACTCAGACAGGGCTCGTCAGCCCCAGCATTTT
CASSHSDRARQPQHF
>.|TRBV4-3|.|TRBJ2-3
TGCGCCAGCAGCCAAAATACAGGGAGCACAGATACGCAGTATTTT
CASSQNTGSTDTQYF
>.|TRBV5-6|TRBD1|TRBJ2-1
TGTGCCAGCAGCTCCACTAAAACGGGGACAGCTGGAGAGCAGTTCTTC
CASSSTKTGTAGEQFF
>.|TRBV19|.|TRBJ1-5
TGTGCCAGTAGCTTAGGGGTGTATAGCAATCAGCCCCAGCATTTT
CASSLGVYSNQPQHF